This is a list of T cell receptor beta chains from one sample in a study of beta chain features in type 1 diabetes. TCRdb's copy holds only in-frame clones and misses some; the assay was immunoSEQ multiplex PCR. The table has a few hundred thousand clones, roughly an eighth seen once; the top ten hold 0.015% to 0.02%. The sequencing sample was made of naive CD4+ T cells from blood. These receptors all come from a young man with type 1 diabetes. Each CDR3 is given with its conserved first and last residue. A D gene is named only where the DNA matches it firmly. Part of the rows lack a size; the others show once, few, many or a class for expanded clones.

D: NA; size: NA; V: TRBV30; J: TRBJ2-2; CDR3: CAGGKGTSNTGELFF; DNA: TGTGCCGGGGGGAAGGGAACGTCAAACACCGGGGAGCTGTTTTTT
D: TRBD1; size: NA; V: TRBV10-3; J: TRBJ1-2; CDR3: CAITTGVGYGYTF; DNA: TGTGCCATCACTACAGGGGTGGGGTATGGCTACACCTTC
D: NA; size: NA; V: TRBV4-2; J: TRBJ1-3; CDR3: CASSQVGLSGNTIYF; DNA: TGTGCCAGCAGCCAAGTGGGACTCTCTGGAAACACCATATATTTT
D: TRBD1; size: NA; V: TRBV4-2; J: TRBJ2-7; CDR3: CASRGGQGSYEQYF; DNA: TGTGCCAGCAGGGGAGGACAGGGATCCTACGAGCAGTACTTC
D: TRBD1; size: few; V: TRBV4-3; J: TRBJ2-7; CDR3: CASSREPGQSAYEQYF; DNA: TGCGCCAGCAGTCGCGAGCCGGGACAGTCCGCCTACGAGCAGTACTTC
D: TRBD2; size: NA; V: TRBV6-5; J: TRBJ2-5; CDR3: CASSRGTRVETQYF; DNA: TGTGCCAGCAGCCGCGGGACTAGGGTTGAGACCCAGTACTTC
D: NA; size: few; V: TRBV4-3; J: TRBJ2-5; CDR3: CASSQDRQETQYF; DNA: TGCGCCAGCAGCCAAGACCGCCAAGAGACCCAGTACTTC
D: NA; size: few; V: TRBV9; J: TRBJ2-1; CDR3: CASSGSGPSLNEQFF; DNA: TGTGCCAGCAGCGGGAGCGGCCCCAGCCTGAATGAGCAGTTCTTC
D: NA; size: few; V: TRBV9; J: TRBJ2-5; CDR3: CASSPSPRGETQYF; DNA: TGTGCCAGCAGCCCGTCACCCCGGGGGGAGACCCAGTACTTC
D: NA; size: NA; V: TRBV25-1; J: TRBJ2-7; CDR3: CASSESAVPPGSYEQYF; DNA: TGTGCCAGCAGTGAATCCGCGGTCCCTCCCGGCTCCTACGAGCAGTACTTC
D: NA; size: NA; V: TRBV5-1; J: TRBJ2-6; CDR3: CASSYGTDGANVLTF; DNA: TGCGCCAGCAGCTACGGGACTGATGGGGCCAACGTCCTGACTTTC
D: NA; size: few; V: TRBV5-1; J: TRBJ2-7; CDR3: CASSLTGFESYEQYF; DNA: TGCGCCAGCAGCTTGACAGGGTTCGAGTCCTACGAGCAGTACTTC
D: NA; size: many; V: TRBV14; J: TRBJ1-5; CDR3: CASSQEDRHPRPQHF; DNA: TGTGCCAGCAGCCAAGAAGACAGGCACCCTCGGCCCCAGCATTTT